The 25 T cell receptor beta chains below all came from one sample that was sequenced in a study of cytomegalovirus exposure and HLA in healthy donors. This PCR relied on a set of 60 Vbeta primers and 13 Jbeta primers. Libraries were prepared by immunoSEQ multiplex PCR; TCRdb keeps only in-frame clonotypes and omits some of them. The repertoire holds 150,000 to 200,000 clones, with over 60% as singletons. Sequencing was carried out using PBMCs. The receptors here all came from a male donor in good health and CMV-seronegative.

This clone was seen a handful of times. The V gene is TRBV7-2, the J gene TRBJ2-1, with TRBD1 matching over 8 bases. CDR1 and CDR2 (germline): SGHTA, FQGNSA. The ends lost 5 bases at V and 4 bases at J; junction bases unmatched: 19. The CDR3 has 19 residues. The CDR3 bases are TGTGCCAGCAGCCCCTTCAGGCCCCTACCGGGACAGGTTTACAATGAGCAGTTCTTC. Residues: CASSPFRPLPGQVYNEQFF.

In its sample, this clone was seen a few times. The chain recombines TRBV19 with TRBJ1-1; D call uncertain. V lost 1 base to trimming and J lost 4 bases, with 7 bases between them. Germline V gene lookup returns CDR1 LNHDA and CDR2 SQIVND (reference sequence). This CDR3 has 13 amino acids. The CDR3 spells CASSIVGSTEAFF. The CDR3 DNA is TGTGCCAGTAGTATAGTTGGGAGCACTGAAGCTTTCTTT. The complete variable domain, with remaining parts taken from reference TRBV19 and TRBJ1-1, reads DGGITQSPKYLFRKEGQNVTLSCEQNLNHDAMYWYRQDPGQGLRLIYYSQIVNDFQKGDIAEGYSVSREKKESFPLTVTSAQKNPTAFYLCASSIVGSTEAFFGQGTRLTVV.

With respect to this clone: An end of the junction differs from the germline gene, which may be a read error. The rearrangement joins TRBV6-5 to TRBJ1-1, with D tentatively TRBD1 (6 bases). Germline lookup yields CDR1 MNHEY and CDR2 SVGAGI. This CDR3 contains 15 residues. In DNA, the CDR3 is TGTGCCAGCAGCTACTCGAAACAGGGGAACACTGAAGCTTTCTTT. Translating it yields CASSYSKQGNTEAFF.

The J gene is TRBJ2-7, the V gene TRBV18; a weak D match, TRBD1 (6 bases). CDR1 KGHSH and CDR2 LQKENI come from the germline V gene. Trimming removed 2 bases from V and 6 bases from J, with 14 bases in between. The CDR3 spans 14 residues. The CDR3 sequence: CASSPGGFGGEQYF. The CDR3 DNA is TGTGCCAGCTCACCAGGGGGCTTTGGTGGCGAGCAGTACTTC.

A few counts support this clone. The CDR3 protein is CASSRRGAGTFGTEAFF. CDR3 nucleotides: TGTGCCAGCAGCCGCCGGGGGGCTGGGACATTCGGCACTGAAGCTTTCTTT. The chain recombines TRBV7-8 with TRBJ1-1; D might be TRBD1 (6 bases). The CDR3 extends over 17 amino acids. Germline CDR1 and CDR2: SGHVS and FQNEAQ. V was shortened by 5 bases and J by 4 bases, with 23 bases between the two germline ends.

A remark on this clone: A read error may produce the germline difference seen at one junction end. This chain links TRBV11-1 with TRBJ1-2, with D possibly matching TRBD1 (6 bases). There are 15 residues in the CDR3. The germline CDR1 and CDR2 sequences are SGHAT and FQDESV (reference sequence). The CDR3 reads CASSSNRVSGYGYTF. CDR3 bases: TGTGCCAGCAGCTCAAACAGGGTTTCAGGCTATGGCTATACCTTC.

This clone was counted a single time. The V call is TRBV28, the J call TRBJ1-3; D perhaps matches TRBD1 (6 bases). The CDR3 spans 15 residues. The V end lost 8 bases, the J end lost 4 bases, and 18 bases lay between the germline ends. The germline CDR1 and CDR2 sequences are MDHEN and SYDVKM. CDR3 loop: CASGTLQGNGNTIYF. The CDR3 region has the DNA TGTGCCAGCGGCACCCTCCAGGGGAACGGAAACACCATATATTTT.

The gene calls are TRBV14 and TRBJ2-7, with TRBD1 identical over 7 bases. V gave up 4 bases and J gave up 0 bases; unmatched junction bases: 9. CDR1 and CDR2 from the germline V gene are SGHDN and FVKESK. The CDR3 is 16 residues long. Here the CDR3 DNA reads TGTGCCAGCAGCCTGCTTCGACGGGACAGCTCCTACGAGCAGTACTTC. Translated, it gives CASSLLRRDSSYEQYF.

The gene calls are TRBV28 and TRBJ2-3, with TRBD1 matching 7 bases. V dropped 3 bases and J dropped 7; count of bases not matched to a gene: 7. The CDR3 spans 14 residues. Germline CDR1 MDHEN, CDR2 SYDVKM. The chain's CDR3 is CASSLARGQYTQYF. The CDR3 bases are TGTGCCAGCAGTTTGGCGAGGGGGCAGTATACGCAGTATTTT.

The chain combines TRBV7-2 with TRBJ2-1; 11 bases are a match to TRBD2. The CDR3 runs to 16 residues. V lost 5 bases to trimming and J lost 4 bases; unmatched junction nucleotides: 7. Germline V CDR1 and CDR2: SGHTA, FQGNSA. As DNA, the CDR3 is TGTGCCAGCAGCCCCATAGCGGGAGGGATGTACAATGAGCAGTTCTTC. As protein: CASSPIAGGMYNEQFF.

V gene TRBV15 combines with J gene TRBJ2-3, with 8 bases that match TRBD1. The junction had 1 base not matched to a gene; V was cut back by 3 bases and J by 2 bases. The CDR3 loop spans 14 amino acids. Germline V gene lookup returns CDR1 LNHNV and CDR2 YYDKDF (reference sequence). The CDR3 here is CATSRDRATDTQYF. The CDR3 coding sequence is TGTGCCACCAGCAGGGACAGGGCCACAGATACGCAGTATTTT.

This clone showed up just a few times. The chain combines TRBV6-4 with TRBJ2-3; 10 bases match TRBD2. The CDR3 spans 15 residues. V shed 8 bases, J shed 0 bases, and the junction held 5 bases outside the gene matches. Germline V CDR1 and CDR2: MRHNA, SNTAGT. As DNA, the CDR3 is TGTGCCAGCGGGCAAGCGGGGGGGAGCACAGATACGCAGTATTTT. Translated: CASGQAGGSTDTQYF.

The rearrangement uses TRBV28 and TRBJ1-6, with 7 bases that match TRBD1. The V and J ends lost 3 bases and 7 bases, in that order; junction bases with no gene match: 3. Germline V lookup: CDR1 MDHEN, CDR2 SYDVKM. There are 14 residues in the CDR3. CDR3 nucleotide sequence: TGTGCCAGCAGTTTGGTACAGGGGAATTCACCCCTCCACTTT. Amino acid sequence: CASSLVQGNSPLHF.

This clone has just a few counts. The genes are TRBV19 and TRBJ2-5; maybe TRBD1 (6 bases). Trimming cost V 4 bases and J 4 bases, with 10 bases left between them. The CDR3 consists of 13 residues. Germline V gene lookup returns CDR1 LNHDA and CDR2 SQIVND (reference sequence). The CDR3 reads CASSTQGRETQYF. The DNA for the CDR3 is TGTGCCAGTAGTACACAGGGACGAGAGACCCAGTACTTC.

CDR3 loop: CASSPTGVEAFF. In DNA form, the CDR3 reads TGTGCCAGCTCACCTACCGGGGTAGAAGCTTTCTTT. This chain joins TRBV18 and TRBJ1-1; D is uncertain. The V gene lost 3 bases and the J gene lost 8 bases, with 10 bases spanning the gap. Germline V CDR1 and CDR2: KGHSH, LQKENI. The CDR3 has 12 amino acids.

The count of this clone is one. The chain uses TRBV5-8 and TRBJ2-5, with 10 bases matching TRBD2. With 4 bases clipped from V and 5 bases from J, the junction kept 8 bases outside the gene matches. This CDR3 spans 15 amino acids. CDR1 and CDR2 from the germline V gene are SGHTS and YDEGEE. CDR3 DNA: TGTGCCAGCAGCGTCGGGCTAGCGGGGGAGGAGACCCAGTACTTC. Its protein product is CASSVGLAGEETQYF.

V usage is TRBV6-5 and J usage is TRBJ2-7; 7 nucleotides line up with TRBD1. This CDR3 comprises 12 residues. The V gene's germline CDR1 is MNHEY and CDR2 SVGAGI. J was trimmed by 3 bases and V by 6 bases; bases with no gene match: 2. Here the CDR3 reads CASRSGGYEQYF. The CDR3, as DNA: TGTGCCAGCAGATCAGGGGGCTACGAGCAGTACTTC.

The genes are TRBV4-1 and TRBJ1-6; 8 bases are a match to TRBD1. This CDR3 region has 14 residues. Germline trimming cut 3 bases from V and 6 bases from J; bases unmatched to any gene: 1. Germline V CDR1 and CDR2: MGHRA, YSYEKL. The CDR3 nucleotides are TGCGCCAGCAGCCAGACAGGGGTTAATTCACCCCTCCACTTT. This encodes CASSQTGVNSPLHF.

The rearrangement uses TRBV30 and TRBJ2-7; D perhaps matches TRBD1 (5 bases). Germline-derived CDR1 and CDR2 are GTSNPN and SVGIG (reference sequence). The CDR3 length is 14 residues. Trimming removed 2 bases from V and 0 bases from J, with 11 bases in between. Here the CDR3 DNA reads TGTGCCTGGAGTAAGGGGCCAAACTCCTACGAGCAGTACTTC. It codes for CAWSKGPNSYEQYF.

The V and J genes are TRBV5-8 and TRBJ2-1; the match to TRBD2 covers 9 bases. Germline V gene sequence: CDR1 SGHTS, CDR2 YDEGEE. The CDR3 is 16 residues long. With V trimmed by 6 bases and J by 8 bases, 15 bases remained unmatched. The CDR3 spells CASTQRRGGWWDEQFF. CDR3 DNA: TGTGCCAGCACCCAGAGGCGGGGGGGTTGGTGGGATGAGCAGTTCTTC.

This clone was recorded a few times. The chain has TRBV6-1 and TRBJ1-5; tentative D call: TRBD1 (6 bases). Trimming pared 0 bases from V and 0 bases from J, leaving 12 bases between. This CDR3 is 17 amino acids long. Germline V lookup: CDR1 MNHNS, CDR2 SASEGT. The CDR3 DNA is TGTGCCAGCAGTGAAGCGGGGACAACTTATAGCAATCAGCCCCAGCATTTT. Protein sequence: CASSEAGTTYSNQPQHF.

There are a few counts of this clone. The rearrangement joins TRBV9 to TRBJ2-2; 9 nucleotides line up with TRBD2. The CDR3 is 17 amino acids. J lost 1 base, V lost 4 bases, and 8 bases had no gene match. Germline V gives CDR1 SGDLS, CDR2 YYNGEE. This CDR3 is CASSPGASGVNTGELFF. In nucleotides, the CDR3 is TGTGCCAGCAGCCCCGGGGCTAGCGGGGTGAACACCGGGGAGCTGTTTTTT.

V gene TRBV2 combines with J gene TRBJ2-7; 7 bases are a match to TRBD1. Germline V gene lookup returns CDR1 SNHLY and CDR2 FYNNEI. The CDR3 loop spans 13 amino acids. The ends lost 8 bases at V and 7 bases at J; junction bases unmatched: 11. CDR3 DNA sequence: TGTGCCAGCCACAGGGGACGGGCTAGGGAGCAGTACTTC. Its protein product is CASHRGRAREQYF.

J is TRBJ2-5 and V is TRBV23-1; a possible D gene is TRBD1 (6 bases). TRBV23-1 is noted as an ORF with a role that remains uncertain. The CDR3 spans 14 residues. The V end was cut by 3 bases, the J end by 2 bases, with 10 bases between. The CDR3 DNA follows: TGCGCCAGCAGTCATAAGAGGGGGCAAGAGACCCAGTACTTC. Its translation: CASSHKRGQETQYF.

V and J are TRBV10-3 and TRBJ2-7, with TRBD1 as a possible D gene (9 bases). Trimming removed 4 bases from V and 7 bases from J, with 17 bases in between. The CDR3 contains 14 residues. Germline CDR1 reads ENHRY; CDR2 reads SYGVKD. The CDR3 DNA is TGTGCCATCAGTGGGGGACAGGGACTAGGGGAGCAGTACTTC. Translating gives CAISGGQGLGEQYF.